This is a list of T cell receptor beta chains from one sample in a study of blood T cell repertoires in COVID-19. Clones were read by immunoSEQ multiplex PCR, and TCRdb kept only the in-frame ones, dropping some. This sample yields 200,000 to 300,000 clones, of which about 83% are seen a single time; about 4% belongs to the top ten. What was sequenced was peripheral blood. These receptors were obtained from a man over 45 with acute or convalescent COVID-19. Each CDR3 is given with its conserved first and last residue. A D gene is named only where the DNA matches it firmly. Size values are once, few and many counts, or a class for expanded clones, and some rows have none.

J gene,clone size,V gene,D gene,CDR3 protein,CDR3 DNA
TRBJ2-1,NA,TRBV30,TRBD2,CAWSDGREGNEQFF,TGTGCCTGGAGTGACGGGAGGGAAGGTAATGAGCAGTTCTTC
TRBJ1-3,NA,TRBV11-2,NA,CASSLAGSSGNTIYF,TGTGCCAGCAGCTTAGCAGGCAGCTCTGGAAACACCATATATTTT
TRBJ2-5,once,TRBV9,TRBD2,CASSIHSGGNQETQYF,TGTGCCAGCAGCATTCATAGCGGGGGGAACCAAGAGACCCAGTACTTC
TRBJ2-1,NA,TRBV30,TRBD1,CAWSNLGQGLNEQFF,TGTGCCTGGAGCAATCTCGGACAGGGTTTGAATGAGCAGTTCTTC
TRBJ1-6,NA,TRBV27,TRBD1,CASAKRTGGNSPLHF,TGTGCCAGCGCCAAGAGGACAGGGGGTAATTCACCCCTCCACTTT
TRBJ2-2,NA,TRBV27,TRBD2,CASMLLAGVPGELFF,TGTGCCAGCATGTTGTTAGCGGGAGTTCCCGGGGAGCTGTTTTTT
TRBJ2-5,NA,TRBV11-3,NA,CASSLRSQETQYF,TGTGCCAGCAGTCTTCGGAGCCAAGAGACCCAGTACTTC
TRBJ2-2,NA,TRBV7-6,TRBD2,CASSSGLAGGRITGELFF,TGTGCCAGCAGCTCAGGACTAGCGGGAGGAAGGATCACCGGGGAGCTGTTTTTT
TRBJ2-5,NA,TRBV11-3,NA,CASSLGRRETQYF,TGTGCCAGCAGCTTGGGGCGAAGGGAGACCCAGTACTTC
TRBJ2-2,NA,TRBV5-1,TRBD2,CASSGGGAAGELFF,TGCGCCAGCAGTGGCGGGGGGGCCGCCGGGGAGCTGTTTTTT
TRBJ1-5,NA,TRBV10-3,NA,CATTSGEYQPQHF,TGTGCTACAACGTCGGGGGAGTACCAGCCCCAGCATTTT
TRBJ2-3,NA,TRBV24-1,TRBD1,CATSDWTGSTDTQYF,TGTGCCACCAGTGATTGGACAGGGTCCACAGATACGCAGTATTTT
TRBJ2-1,NA,TRBV6-5,NA,CASTGENPFF,TGTGCCAGTACCGGAGAGAATCCGTTCTTC
TRBJ2-3,NA,TRBV7-9,TRBD2,CGGGLAGGVADTQYF,TGTGGAGGAGGGCTAGCGGGAGGTGTGGCAGATACGCAGTATTTT
TRBJ2-1,NA,TRBV27,TRBD2,CASSPSQREVYNEQFF,TGTGCCAGCAGTCCTTCTCAGCGGGAGGTTTACAATGAGCAGTTCTTC